A single sample gave rise to the 20 T cell receptor beta chains below, sequenced in a study of cytomegalovirus exposure and HLA in healthy donors. Clones were read by immunoSEQ multiplex PCR, and TCRdb kept only the in-frame ones, dropping some. The sample lists under 250,000 clones, about 81% seen once, with 0.95% to 1.5% in the top ten. Specimen: PBMCs. The origin of the receptors is a woman aged 30 to 39 in good health and CMV-seronegative.

The CDR3: CASSPAGWETQYF. CDR3 in DNA: TGCGCCAGCAGCCCCGCGGGGTGGGAGACCCAGTACTTC. The V gene is TRBV10-1, the J gene TRBJ2-5; TRBD2 is a possible D gene (6 bases). CDR1 and CDR2 (germline): WNHNN, SYGVQD (reference sequence). Trimming took off 6 bases at V and 5 bases at J, with 13 bases between the two ends. The CDR3 has 13 residues.

This chain uses TRBV6-5 with TRBJ1-3; TRBD1 agrees at 7 bases. Germline V lookup: CDR1 MNHEY, CDR2 SVGAGI. The CDR3 runs to 13 residues. The V and J ends lost 6 bases and 7 bases, in that order; junction bases with no gene match: 6. CDR3 DNA sequence: TGTGCCAGCAGACAGGGGAAATGGAACACCATATATTTT. It codes for CASRQGKWNTIYF.

In this sample, this clone turned up a few times. The V gene is TRBV4-1, the J gene TRBJ2-6; 7 bases are a match to TRBD1. Germline trimming cut 6 bases from V and 0 bases from J; bases unmatched to any gene: 5. CDR1 is MGHRA, CDR2 YSYEKL, per germline. The CDR3 consists of 16 residues. This CDR3 is CASRDRISSGANVLTF. CDR3 DNA: TGCGCCAGCAGGGACAGGATTAGCTCTGGGGCCAACGTCCTGACTTTC.

The CDR3 bases are TGTGCCACCAACAAAGAACCTAACTATGGCTACACCTTC. The encoded protein is CATNKEPNYGYTF. The chain is built from TRBV19 and TRBJ1-2, with D unclear. CDR1 LNHDA and CDR2 SQIVND come from the germline V gene (reference sequence). The CDR3 spans 13 residues. V was clipped by 10 bases and J by 0 bases, with 12 bases between them.

The CDR3 nucleotides are TGCAGCGTTGCCCCGACAGGGGAGATCTACGAGCAGTACTTC. It codes for CSVAPTGEIYEQYF. The chain has TRBV29-1 and TRBJ2-7; 8 bases are a match to TRBD1. This CDR3 comprises 14 residues. The J segment lost 3 bases and the V segment lost 4 bases, leaving 8 bases of the junction unmatched. CDR1 and CDR2 (germline): SQVTM, ANQGSEA.

This chain links TRBV7-8 with TRBJ2-1; 12 bases are shared with TRBD1. Germline CDR1 reads SGHVS; CDR2 reads FQNEAQ. J was trimmed by 10 bases and V by 1 base; bases with no gene match: 2. There are 14 residues in the CDR3. CDR3 nucleotides: TGTGCCAGCAGCTTAGAGGGGACAGGGGGCGAGCAGTTCTTC. Protein: CASSLEGTGGEQFF.

The chain joins TRBV2 to TRBJ2-7; the match to TRBD2 covers 11 bases. Looked up from germline, CDR1 is SNHLY and CDR2 is FYNNEI. The J segment lost 3 bases and the V segment lost 6 bases, leaving 10 bases of the junction unmatched. This CDR3 spans 16 amino acids. The CDR3 DNA reads TGTGCCAGCAGGGAAAGAACTAGCGGGAGCCTCTACGAGCAGTACTTC. This translates into CASRERTSGSLYEQYF.

This clone has only a few counts. The chain links TRBV7-9 to TRBJ2-2; weak D call: TRBD2 (5 bases). This CDR3 spans 14 amino acids. Germline V lookup: CDR1 SEHNR, CDR2 FQNEAQ (reference sequence). Trimming left V 3 bases short and J 4 bases short, with 9 bases between. In nucleotides, the CDR3 is TGTGCCAGCAGCTTTGCTAGCAGCACCGGGGAGCTGTTTTTT. The encoded protein is CASSFASSTGELFF.

The chain employs TRBV4-1 and TRBJ2-5; D might be TRBD2 (6 bases). Germline values: CDR1 MGHRA, CDR2 YSYEKL. V shed 0 bases and J shed 7 bases, with 18 bases lying between them. The CDR3 extends over 16 amino acids. This CDR3 is CASSQDGGGGSRTQYF. DNA of the CDR3: TGCGCCAGCAGCCAAGATGGGGGAGGAGGCAGCCGGACCCAGTACTTC.

The V gene is TRBV28, the J gene TRBJ2-7, with 7 nucleotides matching TRBD1. The CDR3 totals 16 residues. Germline V gene sequence: CDR1 MDHEN, CDR2 SYDVKM. The V and J ends lost 3 bases and 7 bases, in that order; junction bases with no gene match: 15. CDR3 coding DNA: TGTGCCAGCAGTTTTTACGTGGACAGGTCCCTTCCGGAGCAGTACTTC. Encoded protein: CASSFYVDRSLPEQYF.

This sequence joins TRBV2 and TRBJ2-7, with a possible D match to TRBD1 (8 bases). V was shortened by 6 bases and J by 0 bases, with 15 bases between the two germline ends. The CDR3 runs 15 residues. CDR1 is SNHLY and CDR2 is FYNNEI in the germline V gene. CDR3 sequence: CASSPNRGGSYEQYF. DNA of the CDR3: TGTGCCAGCAGCCCGAACAGGGGGGGCTCCTACGAGCAGTACTTC.

The J gene is TRBJ2-2, the V gene TRBV10-3, with TRBD1 matching 8 bases. CDR1 is ENHRY, CDR2 SYGVKD, per germline. V lost 6 bases, J lost 5 bases, and 2 bases stayed unmatched. CDR3 size: 13 residues. The CDR3 nucleotides are TGTGCCATCAGCGACAGGGGTACCGGGGAGCTGTTTTTT. Translation: CAISDRGTGELFF.

The rearrangement joins TRBV4-1 to TRBJ2-7, with unresolved D. The germline gives CDR1 MGHRA, CDR2 YSYEKL. V was cut by 3 bases and J by 2 bases, with 11 bases left in between. The CDR3 covers 14 residues. The CDR3 DNA reads TGCGCCAGCAGCCAGACAACCTTTACCTACGAGCAGTACTTC. Encoded protein: CASSQTTFTYEQYF.

Written as DNA, the CDR3 is TGTGCCAGCTCACCAGTCCAGGGGGGTCAGTACGAGCAGTACTTC. It yields the protein CASSPVQGGQYEQYF. This chain links TRBV18 with TRBJ2-7, with D perhaps TRBD1 (7 bases). The V gene's germline CDR1 is KGHSH and CDR2 LQKENI. This CDR3 is 15 amino acids long. The V end was cut by 2 bases, the J end by 4 bases, with 15 bases between. The whole variable domain, filled in from reference TRBV18 and TRBJ2-7, reads NAGVMQNPRHLVRRRGQEARLRCSPMKGHSHVYWYRQLPEEGLKFMVYLQKENIIDESGMPKERFSAEFPKEGPSILRIQQVVRGDSAAYFCASSPVQGGQYEQYFGPGTRLTVT.

V usage is TRBV29-1 and J usage is TRBJ1-4, with TRBD1 matching over 9 bases. Looked up from germline, CDR1 is SQVTM and CDR2 is ANQGSEA. With V trimmed by 3 bases and J by 8 bases, 7 bases remained unmatched. This CDR3 spans 14 amino acids. The CDR3 nucleotides read TGCAGCGTTGAGATACAGGGGGCTGGCGAAAAACTGTTTTTT. Amino acid sequence: CSVEIQGAGEKLFF.

The table lists this clone with a count of one. V is TRBV25-1 and J is TRBJ2-1; TRBD2 aligns across 10 bases. The CDR3 sequence is 15 residues long. Germline V lookup: CDR1 MGHDK, CDR2 SYGVNS. V dropped 2 bases and J dropped 6; count of bases not matched to a gene: 4. CDR3 in amino acids: CASSEASGSFNEQFF. The CDR3 DNA is TGTGCCAGCAGTGAAGCTAGCGGGAGTTTCAATGAGCAGTTCTTC.

The rearrangement links TRBV4-1 to TRBJ2-7; 8 bases line up with TRBD1. Germline assignment: CDR1 MGHRA and CDR2 YSYEKL. J lost 0 bases, V lost 0 bases, and 4 bases had no gene match. This CDR3 has 16 amino acids. In DNA, the CDR3 is TGCGCCAGCAGCCAAGATGTGACAGGGGCCTCCTACGAGCAGTACTTC. The encoded protein is CASSQDVTGASYEQYF.

The V and J genes are TRBV7-8 and TRBJ1-2; 8 bases map to TRBD1. CDR1 SGHVS and CDR2 FQNEAQ come from the germline V gene. CDR3 length: 16 amino acids. After removal of 3 bases from V and 4 bases from J, the junction contained 10 bases not matched to a gene. CDR3 sequence reads: CASSFFNRGSAYGYTF. CDR3 DNA: TGTGCCAGCAGCTTCTTCAACAGGGGGTCTGCCTATGGCTACACCTTC. Complete variable domain (other parts from reference TRBV7-8 and TRBJ1-2): GAGVSQSPRYKVAKRGQDVALRCDPISGHVSLFWYQQALGQGPEFLTYFQNEAQLDKSGLPSDRFFAERPEGSVSTLKIQRTQQEDSAVYLCASSFFNRGSAYGYTFGSGTRLTVV.

The chain carries TRBV7-8 and TRBJ2-5; D is perhaps TRBD2 (6 bases). This CDR3 contains 16 residues. CDR1 is SGHVS, CDR2 FQNEAQ, per germline. Trimming took 1 base from V and 4 from J, leaving 16 bases between them. CDR3 in amino acids: CASSLVGRGWGETQYF. The CDR3 DNA is TGTGCCAGCAGCTTAGTCGGCCGGGGGTGGGGAGAGACCCAGTACTTC.

The rearrangement joins TRBV28 to TRBJ2-4, with 8 bases that match TRBD1. The CDR3 consists of 14 residues. J was trimmed by 6 bases and V by 7 bases; bases with no gene match: 8. From germline, CDR1 is MDHEN and CDR2 SYDVKM. CDR3 sequence (DNA): TGTGCCAGCACTCTGGACAGGGTAGGAAACATTCAGTACTTC. Residues: CASTLDRVGNIQYF.